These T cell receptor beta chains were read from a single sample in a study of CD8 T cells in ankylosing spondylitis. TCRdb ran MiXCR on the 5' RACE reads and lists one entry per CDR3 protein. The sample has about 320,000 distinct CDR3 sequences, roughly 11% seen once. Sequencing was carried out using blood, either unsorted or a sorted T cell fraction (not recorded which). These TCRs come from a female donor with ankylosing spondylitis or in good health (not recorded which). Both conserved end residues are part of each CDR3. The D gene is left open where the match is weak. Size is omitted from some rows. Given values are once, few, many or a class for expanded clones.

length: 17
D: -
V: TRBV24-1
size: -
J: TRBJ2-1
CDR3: CATSDSMGDNSYNEQFF
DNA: TGTGCCACCAGTGATTCGATGGGGGATAACTCCTACAATGAGCAGTTCTTC

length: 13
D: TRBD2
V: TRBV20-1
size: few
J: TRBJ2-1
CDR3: CSASLLRGGEQFF
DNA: TGCAGTGCTAGCCTATTGCGGGGGGGTGAGCAGTTCTTC

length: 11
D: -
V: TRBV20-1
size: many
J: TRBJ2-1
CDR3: CSAQRRNEQFF
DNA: TGCAGTGCTCAGAGGCGGAATGAGCAGTTCTTC

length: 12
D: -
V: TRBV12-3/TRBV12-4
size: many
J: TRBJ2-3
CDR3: CASMAGTDTQYF
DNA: TGTGCCAGCATGGCGGGGACAGATACGCAGTATTTT

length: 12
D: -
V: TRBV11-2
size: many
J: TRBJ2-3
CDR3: CASSSQRDTQYF
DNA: TGTGCCAGCAGCTCCCAAAGGGATACGCAGTATTTT

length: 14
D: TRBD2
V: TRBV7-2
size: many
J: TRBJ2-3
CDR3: CASRGGPWIDTQYF
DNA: TGTGCCAGCAGGGGAGGGCCTTGGATAGATACGCAGTATTTT

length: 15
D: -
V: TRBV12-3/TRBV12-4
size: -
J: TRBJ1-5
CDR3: CASSLGTPSNQPQHF
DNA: TGTGCCAGCAGTTTGGGGACTCCTAGCAATCAGCCCCAGCATTTT

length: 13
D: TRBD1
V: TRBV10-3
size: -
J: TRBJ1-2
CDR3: CAATLDRGGGYTF
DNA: TGTGCCGCCACTCTCGACAGGGGCGGTGGCTACACCTTC

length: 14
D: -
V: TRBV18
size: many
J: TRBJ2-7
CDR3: CASSVQDLSYEQYF
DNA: TGTGCCAGCTCAGTACAGGATCTCTCCTACGAGCAGTACTTC

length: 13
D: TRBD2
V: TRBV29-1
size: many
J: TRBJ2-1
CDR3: CSTQGLAGVEQFF
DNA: TGCAGCACCCAGGGACTAGCGGGGGTTGAGCAGTTCTTC

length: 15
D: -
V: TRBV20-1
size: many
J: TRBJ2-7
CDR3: CSVWTSGRPTYEQYF
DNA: TGCAGTGTTTGGACATCCGGACGACCCACCTACGAGCAGTACTTC

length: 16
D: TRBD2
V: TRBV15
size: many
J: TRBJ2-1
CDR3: CATSRGKRGTYNEQFF
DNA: TGTGCCACCAGCAGAGGAAAGCGGGGGACCTACAATGAGCAGTTCTTC

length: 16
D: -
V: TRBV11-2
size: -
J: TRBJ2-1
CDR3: CASSLSGRRNKNEQFF
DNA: TGTGCCAGCAGCTTATCGGGGAGGAGGAATAAAAATGAGCAGTTCTTC

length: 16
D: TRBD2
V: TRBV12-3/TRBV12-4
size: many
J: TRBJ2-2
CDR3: CASSFSAGENTGELFF
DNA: TGTGCCAGCAGTTTTTCAGCGGGGGAGAACACCGGGGAGCTGTTTTTT

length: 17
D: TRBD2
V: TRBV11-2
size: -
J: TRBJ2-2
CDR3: CASSLLVSLAGAGELFF
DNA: TGTGCCAGCAGCTTATTGGTCAGCCTAGCGGGAGCCGGGGAGCTGTTTTTT

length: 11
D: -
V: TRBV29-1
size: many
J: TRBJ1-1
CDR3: CSVDRNTEAFF
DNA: TGCAGCGTTGATAGGAACACTGAAGCTTTCTTT

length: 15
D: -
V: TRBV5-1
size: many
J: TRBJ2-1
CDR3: CASSSDGSSYNEQFF
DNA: TGCGCCAGCAGCTCGGACGGGAGCTCCTACAATGAGCAGTTCTTC

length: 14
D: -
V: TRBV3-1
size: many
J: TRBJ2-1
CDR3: CASSQDQVANEQFF
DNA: TGTGCCAGCAGCCAAGATCAGGTAGCCAATGAGCAGTTCTTC

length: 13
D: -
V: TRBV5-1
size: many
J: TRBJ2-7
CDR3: CASSLGNTYEQYF
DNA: TGCGCCAGCAGCCTCGGGAATACCTACGAGCAGTACTTC

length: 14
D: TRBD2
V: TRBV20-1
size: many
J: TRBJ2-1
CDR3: CSALLAGVGNEQFF
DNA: TGCAGTGCTCTGCTAGCGGGAGTTGGTAATGAGCAGTTCTTC

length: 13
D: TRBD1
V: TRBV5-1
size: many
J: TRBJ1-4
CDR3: CASSRWTGGKLFF
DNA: TGCGCCAGCAGCCGGTGGACAGGGGGAAAACTGTTTTTT

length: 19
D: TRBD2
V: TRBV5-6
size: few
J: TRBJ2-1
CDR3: CASSLFSASGGAYNNEQFF
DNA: TGTGCCAGCAGCTTGTTCTCGGCTAGCGGGGGGGCCTATAACAATGAGCAGTTCTTC

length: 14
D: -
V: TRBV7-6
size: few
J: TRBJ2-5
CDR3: CASSPGTRTGTQYF
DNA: TGTGCCAGCAGCCCTGGGACGAGAACCGGGACCCAGTACTTC

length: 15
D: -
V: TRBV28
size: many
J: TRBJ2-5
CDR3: CAGQGGGRGKETQYF
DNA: TGTGCCGGGCAGGGGGGAGGCAGGGGGAAAGAGACCCAGTACTTC

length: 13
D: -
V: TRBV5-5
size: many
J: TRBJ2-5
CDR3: CASSLEAILTQYF
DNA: TGTGCCAGCAGCTTGGAGGCTATTCTGACCCAGTACTTC

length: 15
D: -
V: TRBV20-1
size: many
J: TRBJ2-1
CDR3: CSARDGGGDYNEQFF
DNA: TGCAGTGCTAGAGATGGCGGGGGCGACTACAATGAGCAGTTCTTC

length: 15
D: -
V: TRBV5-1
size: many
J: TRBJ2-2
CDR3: CASSLKPTNTGELFF
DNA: TGCGCCAGCAGCTTGAAGCCCACGAACACCGGGGAGCTGTTTTTT

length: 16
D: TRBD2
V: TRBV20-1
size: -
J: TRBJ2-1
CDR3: CSAIHLAGVSYNEQFF
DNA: TGCAGTGCTATCCACCTAGCGGGAGTTTCCTACAATGAGCAGTTCTTC

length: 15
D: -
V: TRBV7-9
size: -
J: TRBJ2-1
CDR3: CASSLRLGGNNEQFF
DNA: TGTGCCAGCAGCTTAAGACTAGGCGGGAACAATGAGCAGTTCTTC

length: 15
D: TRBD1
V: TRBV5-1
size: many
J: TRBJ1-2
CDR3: CASSLEADRVFGYTF
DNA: TGCGCCAGCAGCTTAGAGGCTGACAGGGTCTTTGGCTACACCTTC

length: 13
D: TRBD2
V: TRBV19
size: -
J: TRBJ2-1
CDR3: CASSDLAGTMQFF
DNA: TGTGCCAGTAGTGATCTAGCGGGAACTATGCAGTTCTTC

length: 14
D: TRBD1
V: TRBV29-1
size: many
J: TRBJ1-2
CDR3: CTFALTGENYGYTF
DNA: TGCACCTTTGCGTTGACAGGGGAGAACTATGGCTACACCTTC

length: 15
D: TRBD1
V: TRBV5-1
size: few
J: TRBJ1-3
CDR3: CASSWDRVSGNTIYF
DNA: TGCGCCAGCAGCTGGGACAGGGTTTCCGGAAACACCATATATTTT

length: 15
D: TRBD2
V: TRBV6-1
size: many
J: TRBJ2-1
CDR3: CASSGTSRPNNEQFF
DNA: TGTGCCAGCAGTGGGACTAGCCGCCCAAACAATGAGCAGTTCTTC

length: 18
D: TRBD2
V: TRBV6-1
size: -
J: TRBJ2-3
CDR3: CASSPSQGLAGSTDTQYF
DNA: TGTGCCAGCAGCCCCTCACAGGGACTAGCGGGGTCGACAGATACGCAGTATTTT

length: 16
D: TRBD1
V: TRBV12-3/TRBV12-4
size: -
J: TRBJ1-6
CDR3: CASSLVGTGINSPLHF
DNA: TGTGCCAGCAGTTTAGTCGGGACAGGGATTAATTCACCCCTCCACTTT

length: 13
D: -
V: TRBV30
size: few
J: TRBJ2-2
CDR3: CAWSGTGTGELFF
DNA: TGTGCCTGGAGTGGGACGGGGACCGGGGAGCTGTTTTTT

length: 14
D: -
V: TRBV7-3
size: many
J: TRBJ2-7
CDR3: CASSPDRDSYEQYF
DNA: TGTGCCAGCAGCCCGGACAGAGACTCCTACGAGCAGTACTTC

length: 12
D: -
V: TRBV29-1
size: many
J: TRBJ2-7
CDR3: CSVVGSLYEQYF
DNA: TGCAGCGTTGTCGGGTCCCTGTACGAGCAGTACTTC

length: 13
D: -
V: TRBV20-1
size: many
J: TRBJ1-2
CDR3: CSAERRTDYGYTF
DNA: TGCAGTGCTGAGAGACGCACGGACTATGGCTACACCTTC

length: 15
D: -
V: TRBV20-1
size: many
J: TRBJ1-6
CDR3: CSAPIGVSYNSPLHF
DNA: TGCAGTGCCCCTATAGGTGTTTCCTATAATTCACCCCTCCACTTT

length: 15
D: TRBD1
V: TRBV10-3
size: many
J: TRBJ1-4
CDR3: CAIRAPGQNNEKLFF
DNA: TGTGCCATCAGGGCCCCGGGACAGAATAATGAAAAACTGTTTTTT

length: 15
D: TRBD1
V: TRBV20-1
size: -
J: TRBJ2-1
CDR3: CSATSDRGPYNEQFF
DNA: TGCAGTGCCACCTCCGACAGGGGCCCCTACAATGAGCAGTTCTTC

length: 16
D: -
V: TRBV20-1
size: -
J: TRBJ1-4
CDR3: CSARDLQTSTNEKLFF
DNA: TGCAGTGCTAGAGATCTTCAGACATCAACTAATGAAAAACTGTTTTTT

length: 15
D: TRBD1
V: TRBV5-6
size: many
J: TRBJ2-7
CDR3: CASSLPGQGAYEQYF
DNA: TGTGCCAGCAGCTTACCGGGACAGGGAGCTTACGAGCAGTACTTC